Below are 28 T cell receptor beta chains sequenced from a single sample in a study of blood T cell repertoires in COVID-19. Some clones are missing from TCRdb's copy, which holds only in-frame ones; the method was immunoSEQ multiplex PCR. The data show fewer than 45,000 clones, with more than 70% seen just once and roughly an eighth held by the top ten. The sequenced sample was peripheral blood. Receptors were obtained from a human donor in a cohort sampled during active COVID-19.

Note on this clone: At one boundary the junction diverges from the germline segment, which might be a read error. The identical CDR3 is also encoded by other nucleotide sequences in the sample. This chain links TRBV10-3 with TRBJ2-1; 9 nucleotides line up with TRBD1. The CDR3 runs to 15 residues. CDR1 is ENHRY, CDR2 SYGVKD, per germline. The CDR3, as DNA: TGCGCCATCAGTAAGACCCGGGACAGGGCGGAAGAGCAGTTCTTC. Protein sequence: CAISKTRDRAEEQFF.

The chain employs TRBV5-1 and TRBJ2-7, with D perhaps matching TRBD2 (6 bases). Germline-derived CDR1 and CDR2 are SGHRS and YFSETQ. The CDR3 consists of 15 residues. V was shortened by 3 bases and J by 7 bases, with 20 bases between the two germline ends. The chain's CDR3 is CASSSTGLLSDEQYF. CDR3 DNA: TGCGCCAGCAGCTCCACGGGACTTCTAAGTGATGAGCAGTACTTC.

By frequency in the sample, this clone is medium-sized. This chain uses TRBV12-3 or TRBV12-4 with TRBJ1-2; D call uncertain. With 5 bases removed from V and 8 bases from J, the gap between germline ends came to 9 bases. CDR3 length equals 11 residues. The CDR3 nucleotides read TGTGCCAGCAGTCGGGGTACGGGCTACACCTTC. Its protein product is CASSRGTGYTF.

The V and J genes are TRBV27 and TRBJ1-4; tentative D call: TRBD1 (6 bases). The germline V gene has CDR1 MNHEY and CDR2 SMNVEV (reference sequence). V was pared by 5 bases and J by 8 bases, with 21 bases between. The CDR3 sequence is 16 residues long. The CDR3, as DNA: TGTGCCAGCAGTCGCACAGGGCCAGCCCGAGGGGAAAAACTGTTTTTT. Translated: CASSRTGPARGEKLFF.

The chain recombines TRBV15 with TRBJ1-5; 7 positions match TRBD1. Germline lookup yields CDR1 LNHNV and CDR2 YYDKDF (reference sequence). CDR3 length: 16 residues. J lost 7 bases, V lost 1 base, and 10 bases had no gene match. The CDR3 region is CATSRADSGGRQPQHF. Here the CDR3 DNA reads TGTGCCACCAGCAGAGCAGACTCAGGGGGTAGGCAGCCCCAGCATTTT.

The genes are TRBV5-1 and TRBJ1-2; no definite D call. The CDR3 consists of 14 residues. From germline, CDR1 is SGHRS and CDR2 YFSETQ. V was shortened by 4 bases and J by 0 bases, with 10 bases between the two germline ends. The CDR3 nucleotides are TGCGCCAGCAGCGCGGAGCGCTCTAACTATGGCTACACCTTC. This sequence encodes CASSAERSNYGYTF. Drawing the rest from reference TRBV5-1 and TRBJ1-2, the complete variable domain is KAGVTQTPRYLIKTRGQQVTLSCSPISGHRSVSWYQQTPGQGLQFLFEYFSETQRNKGNFPGRFSGRQFSNSRSEMNVSTLELGDSALYLCASSAERSNYGYTFGSGTRLTVV.

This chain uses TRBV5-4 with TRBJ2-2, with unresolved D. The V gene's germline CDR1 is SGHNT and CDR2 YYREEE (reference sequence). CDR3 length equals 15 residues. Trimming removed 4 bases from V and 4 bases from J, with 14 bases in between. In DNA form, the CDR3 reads TGTGCCAGCAGCCCTAGGCGGATAACCACCGGGGAGCTGTTTTTT. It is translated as CASSPRRITTGELFF.

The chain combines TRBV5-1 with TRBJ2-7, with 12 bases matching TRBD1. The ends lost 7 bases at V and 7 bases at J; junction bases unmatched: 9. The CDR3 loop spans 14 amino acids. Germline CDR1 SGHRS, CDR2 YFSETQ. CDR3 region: CASGTGTGGIEQYF. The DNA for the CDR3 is TGCGCCAGCGGGACCGGGACAGGGGGCATAGAGCAGTACTTC.

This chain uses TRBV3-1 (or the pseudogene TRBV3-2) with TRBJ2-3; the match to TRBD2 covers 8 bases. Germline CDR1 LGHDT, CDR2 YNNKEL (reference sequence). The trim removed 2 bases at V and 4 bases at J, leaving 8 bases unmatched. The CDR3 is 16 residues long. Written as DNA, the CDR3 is TGTGCCAGCAGCCAACCCGAGCGGCGGGGGGCAGATACGCAGTATTTT. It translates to CASSQPERRGADTQYF.

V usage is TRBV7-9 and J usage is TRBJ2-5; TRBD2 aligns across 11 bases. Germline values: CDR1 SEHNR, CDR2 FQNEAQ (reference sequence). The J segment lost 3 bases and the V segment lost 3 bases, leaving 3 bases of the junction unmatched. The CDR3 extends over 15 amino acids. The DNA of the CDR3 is TGTGCCAGCAGCTTCCGGGGACTAGCGGAAGAGACCCAGTACTTC. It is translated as CASSFRGLAEETQYF.

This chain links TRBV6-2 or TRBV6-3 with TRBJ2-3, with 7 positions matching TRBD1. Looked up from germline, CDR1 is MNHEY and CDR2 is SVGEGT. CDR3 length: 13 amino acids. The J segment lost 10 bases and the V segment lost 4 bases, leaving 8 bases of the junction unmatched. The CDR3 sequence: CASSLPGQSPQYF. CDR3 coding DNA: TGTGCCAGCAGTTTGCCGGGACAGTCTCCGCAGTATTTT.

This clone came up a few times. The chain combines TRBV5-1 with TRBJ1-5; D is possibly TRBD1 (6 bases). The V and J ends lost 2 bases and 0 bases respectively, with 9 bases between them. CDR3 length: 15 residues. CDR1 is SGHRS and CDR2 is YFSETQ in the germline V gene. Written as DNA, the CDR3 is TGCGCCAGCAGCTTCCTGGGGGCTAGCAATCAGCCCCAGCATTTT. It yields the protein CASSFLGASNQPQHF.

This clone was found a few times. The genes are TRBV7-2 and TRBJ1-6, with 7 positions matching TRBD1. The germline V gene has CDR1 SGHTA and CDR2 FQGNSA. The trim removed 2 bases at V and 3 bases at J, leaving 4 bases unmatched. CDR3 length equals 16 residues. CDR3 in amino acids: CASSLRGQIYNSPLHF. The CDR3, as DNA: TGTGCCAGCAGCTTAAGGGGACAGATCTATAATTCACCCCTCCACTTT.

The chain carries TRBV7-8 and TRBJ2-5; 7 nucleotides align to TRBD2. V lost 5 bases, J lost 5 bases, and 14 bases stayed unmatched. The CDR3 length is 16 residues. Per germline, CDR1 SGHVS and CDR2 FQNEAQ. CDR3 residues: CASSPGLDNSRETQYF. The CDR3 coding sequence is TGTGCCAGCAGCCCAGGACTAGACAACTCCCGGGAGACCCAGTACTTC.

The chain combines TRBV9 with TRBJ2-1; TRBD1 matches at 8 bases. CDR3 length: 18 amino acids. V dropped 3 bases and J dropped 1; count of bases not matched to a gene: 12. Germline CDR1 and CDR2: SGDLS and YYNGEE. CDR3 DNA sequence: TGTGCCAGCAGCGGGCCAACTCGGACAGGGAGGTCCTACAATGAGCAGTTCTTC. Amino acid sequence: CASSGPTRTGRSYNEQFF.

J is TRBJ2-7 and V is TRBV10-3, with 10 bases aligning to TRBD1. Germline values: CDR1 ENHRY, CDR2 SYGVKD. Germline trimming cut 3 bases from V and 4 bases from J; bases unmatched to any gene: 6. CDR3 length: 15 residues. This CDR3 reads CAISDRDRGKYEQYF. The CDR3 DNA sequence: TGTGCCATCAGTGACCGGGACAGGGGAAAATACGAGCAGTACTTC.

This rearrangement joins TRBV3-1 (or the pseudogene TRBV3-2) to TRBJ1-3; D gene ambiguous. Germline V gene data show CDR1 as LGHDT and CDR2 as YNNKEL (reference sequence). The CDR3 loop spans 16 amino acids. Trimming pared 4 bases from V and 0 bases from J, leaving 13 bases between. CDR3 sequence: CASSPYTSPSGNTIYF. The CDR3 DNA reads TGTGCCAGCAGCCCTTACACCAGTCCCTCTGGAAACACCATATATTTT.

The CDR3: CASSARLAGTALDEQFF. The CDR3 DNA reads TGTGCCAGCAGCGCCCGACTAGCGGGGACTGCTTTGGATGAGCAGTTCTTC. The rearrangement links TRBV9 to TRBJ2-1; 11 bases line up with TRBD2. Germline values: CDR1 SGDLS, CDR2 YYNGEE. Unmatched junction bases numbered 13, after V lost 3 bases and J lost 8 bases. The CDR3 runs 17 residues.

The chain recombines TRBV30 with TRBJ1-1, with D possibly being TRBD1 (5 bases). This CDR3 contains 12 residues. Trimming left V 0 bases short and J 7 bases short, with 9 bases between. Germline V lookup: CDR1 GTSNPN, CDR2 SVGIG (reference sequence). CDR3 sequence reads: CAWSVVGDEAFF. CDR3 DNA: TGTGCCTGGAGTGTGGTAGGGGATGAAGCTTTCTTT.

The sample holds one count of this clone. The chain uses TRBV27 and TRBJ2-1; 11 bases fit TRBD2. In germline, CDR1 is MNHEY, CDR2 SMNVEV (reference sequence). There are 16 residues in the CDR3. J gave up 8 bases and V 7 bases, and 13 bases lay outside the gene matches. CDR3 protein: CASTVLTSGGGDEQFF. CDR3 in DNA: TGTGCCAGCACCGTCCTCACTAGCGGGGGTGGGGATGAGCAGTTCTTC.

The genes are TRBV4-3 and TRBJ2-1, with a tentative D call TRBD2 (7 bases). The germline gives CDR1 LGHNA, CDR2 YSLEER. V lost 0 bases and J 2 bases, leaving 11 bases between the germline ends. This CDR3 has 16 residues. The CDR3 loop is CASSQDGEGAYNEQFF. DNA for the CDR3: TGCGCCAGCAGCCAAGATGGGGAGGGGGCCTACAATGAGCAGTTCTTC.

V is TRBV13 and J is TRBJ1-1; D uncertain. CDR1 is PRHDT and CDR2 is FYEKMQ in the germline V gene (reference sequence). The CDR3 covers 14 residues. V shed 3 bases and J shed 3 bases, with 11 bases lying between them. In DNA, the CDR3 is TGTGCCAGCAGCTTTGGAGGAGTGGACACTGAAGCTTTCTTT. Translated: CASSFGGVDTEAFF.

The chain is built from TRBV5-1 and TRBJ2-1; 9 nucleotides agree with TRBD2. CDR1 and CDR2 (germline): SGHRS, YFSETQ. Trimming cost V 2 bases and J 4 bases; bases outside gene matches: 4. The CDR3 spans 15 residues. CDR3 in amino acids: CASSLAGGAYNEQFF. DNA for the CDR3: TGCGCCAGCAGCTTAGCGGGGGGCGCTTACAATGAGCAGTTCTTC.

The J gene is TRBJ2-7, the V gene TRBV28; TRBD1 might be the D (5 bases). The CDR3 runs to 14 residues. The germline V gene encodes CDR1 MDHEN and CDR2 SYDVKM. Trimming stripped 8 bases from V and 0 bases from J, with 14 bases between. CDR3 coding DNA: TGTGCCAGCCGACAGAGAACCCGCTCCTACGAGCAGTACTTC. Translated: CASRQRTRSYEQYF.

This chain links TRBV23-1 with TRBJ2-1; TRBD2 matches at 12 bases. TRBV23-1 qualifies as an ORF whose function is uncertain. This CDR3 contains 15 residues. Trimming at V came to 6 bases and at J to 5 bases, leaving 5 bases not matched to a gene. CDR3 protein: CASSLLAGGHNEQFF. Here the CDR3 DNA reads TGCGCCAGCAGCCTCCTAGCGGGGGGGCACAATGAGCAGTTCTTC.

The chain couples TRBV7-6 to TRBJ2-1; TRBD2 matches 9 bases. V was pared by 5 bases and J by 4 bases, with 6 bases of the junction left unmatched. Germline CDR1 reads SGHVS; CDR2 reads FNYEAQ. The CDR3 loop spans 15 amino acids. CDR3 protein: CASSLAGGPYNEQFF. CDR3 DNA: TGTGCCAGCAGCCTTGCGGGGGGGCCATACAATGAGCAGTTCTTC.

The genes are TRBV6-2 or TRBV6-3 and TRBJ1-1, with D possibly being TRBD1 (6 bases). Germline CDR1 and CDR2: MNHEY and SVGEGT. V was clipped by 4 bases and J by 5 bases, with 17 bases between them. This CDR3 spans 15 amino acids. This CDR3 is CASSLEFRGRTEAFF. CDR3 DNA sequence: TGTGCCAGCAGTTTAGAATTCAGGGGAAGGACTGAAGCTTTCTTT.

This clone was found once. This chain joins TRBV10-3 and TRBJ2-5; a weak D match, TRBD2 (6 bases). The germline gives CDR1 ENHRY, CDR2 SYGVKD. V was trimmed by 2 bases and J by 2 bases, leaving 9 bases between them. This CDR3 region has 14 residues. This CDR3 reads CAISEAGTQETQYF. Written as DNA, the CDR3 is TGTGCCATCAGTGAGGCCGGGACTCAAGAGACCCAGTACTTC.